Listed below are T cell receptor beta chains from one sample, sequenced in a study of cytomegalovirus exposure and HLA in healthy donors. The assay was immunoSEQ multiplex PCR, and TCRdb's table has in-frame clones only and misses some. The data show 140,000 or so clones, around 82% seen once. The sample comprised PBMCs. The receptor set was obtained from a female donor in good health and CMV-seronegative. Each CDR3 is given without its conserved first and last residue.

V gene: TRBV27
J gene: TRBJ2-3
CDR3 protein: ASSRDRLAEY

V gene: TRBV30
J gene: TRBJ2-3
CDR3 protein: AWRGLADTDTQY

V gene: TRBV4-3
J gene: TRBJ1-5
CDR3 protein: ASSQEGGPSQPQH

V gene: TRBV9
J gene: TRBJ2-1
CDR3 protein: ASSVDGGFNEQF

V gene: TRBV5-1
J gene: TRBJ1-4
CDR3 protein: ASSQGSSLEKLF

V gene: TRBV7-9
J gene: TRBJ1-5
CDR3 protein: ASSLEFGQPQH

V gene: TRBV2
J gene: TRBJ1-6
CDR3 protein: AIQGIDSPLH

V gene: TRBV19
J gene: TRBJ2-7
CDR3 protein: ASSSGTGASYEQY

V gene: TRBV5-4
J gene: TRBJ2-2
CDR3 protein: ASSLDQVPGELF

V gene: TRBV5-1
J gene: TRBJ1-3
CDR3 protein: ASSLVSGRNSGNTIY

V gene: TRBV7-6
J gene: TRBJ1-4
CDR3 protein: ASSLRAGENEKLF

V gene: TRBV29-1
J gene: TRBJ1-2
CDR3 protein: SVQRTLTHGYP

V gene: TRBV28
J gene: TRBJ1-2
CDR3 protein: ASSPFTGTPSNYGYT

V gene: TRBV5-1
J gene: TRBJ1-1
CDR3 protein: ASSLDGGWVITEAF

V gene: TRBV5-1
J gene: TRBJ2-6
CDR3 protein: ASSQGVPFSGANVLT

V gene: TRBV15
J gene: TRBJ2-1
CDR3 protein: ATSREGTHVFNEQF

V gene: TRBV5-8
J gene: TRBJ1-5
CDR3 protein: ASSWGGNSNQPQH

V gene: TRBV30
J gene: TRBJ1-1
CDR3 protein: AWRTGGSLTEAF

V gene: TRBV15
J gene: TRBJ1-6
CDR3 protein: ATSRSTGNNSPLH

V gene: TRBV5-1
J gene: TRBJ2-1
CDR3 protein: ASSLTSGSYEQF

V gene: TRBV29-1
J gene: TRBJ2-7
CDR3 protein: SVYKGPSPPGEQY

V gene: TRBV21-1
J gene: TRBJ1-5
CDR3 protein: ASPFGGVGNQPQH

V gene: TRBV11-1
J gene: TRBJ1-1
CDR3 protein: ASSGTGEAF

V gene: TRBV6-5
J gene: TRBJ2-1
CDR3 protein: ASSPGGSYNEQF

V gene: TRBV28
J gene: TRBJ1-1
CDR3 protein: ASSHRGQGTGTEAF

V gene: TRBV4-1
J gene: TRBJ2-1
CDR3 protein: ASSLQLAGRSYNEQF

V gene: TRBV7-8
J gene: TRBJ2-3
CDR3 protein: ASSLERGGVTDTQY

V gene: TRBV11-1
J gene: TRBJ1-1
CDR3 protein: ASSFLTAFTPNTEAF

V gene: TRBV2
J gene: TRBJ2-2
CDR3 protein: ASTPRGVVAGELF

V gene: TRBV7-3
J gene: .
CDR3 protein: ASSLVLGTSGSSYNEQF

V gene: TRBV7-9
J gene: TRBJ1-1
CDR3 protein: ASSSQGEWGTEAF

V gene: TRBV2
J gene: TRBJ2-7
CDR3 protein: ASSEERTAVWTGGSSYEQY

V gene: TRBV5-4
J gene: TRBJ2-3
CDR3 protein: ASSLGTSGRALDTQY

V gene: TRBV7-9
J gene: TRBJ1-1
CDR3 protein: ASSFGTGVDTEAF

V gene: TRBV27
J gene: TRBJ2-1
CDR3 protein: ASSSSTSGSYNEQF